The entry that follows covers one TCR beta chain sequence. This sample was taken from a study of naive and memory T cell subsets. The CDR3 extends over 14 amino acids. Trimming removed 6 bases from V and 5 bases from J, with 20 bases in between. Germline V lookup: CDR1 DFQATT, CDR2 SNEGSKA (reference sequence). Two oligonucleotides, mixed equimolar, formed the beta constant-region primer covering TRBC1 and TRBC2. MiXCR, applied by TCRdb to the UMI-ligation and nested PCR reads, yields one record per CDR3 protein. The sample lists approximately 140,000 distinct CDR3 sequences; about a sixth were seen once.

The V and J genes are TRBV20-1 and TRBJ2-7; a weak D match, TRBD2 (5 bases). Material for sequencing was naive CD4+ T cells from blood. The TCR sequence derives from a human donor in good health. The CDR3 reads CSARKDLALDEQYF. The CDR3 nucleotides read TGCAGTGCCCGCAAAGATCTAGCTCTCGACGAGCAGTACTTC.